The 27 T cell receptor beta chains given below trace back to one sample, sequenced in a study of blood T cell repertoires in COVID-19. Data came from immunoSEQ multiplex PCR; TCRdb stores just in-frame clones and leaves some out. The table has roughly 140,000 clones, about nine tenths seen once. The sequenced material came from PBMCs or T cells enriched from blood (not recorded which). Source of these receptors: a man aged 60 to 69 who had recovered from COVID-19.

The rearrangement joins TRBV10-3 to TRBJ1-1; 9 nucleotides agree with TRBD1. The CDR3 has 14 residues. V gave up 4 bases and J gave up 1 base; unmatched junction bases: 1. Germline V gives CDR1 ENHRY, CDR2 SYGVKD. CDR3 DNA: TGTGCCATCAGTGTGACAGGGGGGAACACTGAAGCTTTCTTT. This codes for CAISVTGGNTEAFF.

The chain carries TRBV18 and TRBJ1-6; D remains unclear. The germline V gene encodes CDR1 KGHSH and CDR2 LQKENI. This CDR3 is 15 amino acids long. Trimming removed 3 bases at V and 0 bases at J, with 6 bases between. The CDR3: CASSPKSSYNSPLHF. The DNA for the CDR3 is TGTGCCAGCTCACCCAAGAGCTCCTATAATTCACCCCTCCACTTT.

This chain links TRBV29-1 with TRBJ2-1; 8 bases fit TRBD2. Germline V gene sequence: CDR1 SQVTM, CDR2 ANQGSEA. V lost 4 bases and J lost 8; bases outside the gene matches: 10. The CDR3 extends over 14 amino acids. The CDR3 nucleotides are TGCAGCGTTGGCGGCAGCGGGAGTAGGTATGAGCAGTTCTTC. This sequence encodes CSVGGSGSRYEQFF.

The chain joins TRBV18 to TRBJ2-7, with 9 nucleotides matching TRBD1. Germline V gene sequence: CDR1 KGHSH, CDR2 LQKENI. V lost 4 bases and J lost 3; bases outside the gene matches: 4. The length of the CDR3 is 14 residues. The CDR3 DNA follows: TGTGCCAGCTCACTGGGACAGGGATACTACGAGCAGTACTTC. It translates to CASSLGQGYYEQYF.

The CDR3 loop is CASSDPGTGVSPLHF. The CDR3 coding sequence is TGCGCCAGCAGCGATCCCGGGACAGGGGTTTCACCCCTCCACTTT. The chain recombines TRBV5-1 with TRBJ1-6; 10 positions match TRBD1. The CDR3 spans 15 residues. Looked up from germline, CDR1 is SGHRS and CDR2 is YFSETQ. The ends lost 4 bases at V and 9 bases at J; junction bases unmatched: 7.

This chain uses TRBV5-1 with TRBJ1-3; D gene ambiguous. This CDR3 spans 18 amino acids. Germline values: CDR1 SGHRS, CDR2 YFSETQ. Between the trimmed V and J ends, which lost 4 bases and 2 bases, there was a span of 22 bases. CDR3 protein: CASSPLLRFPGAGNTIYF. Written as DNA, the CDR3 is TGCGCCAGCAGCCCCCTCCTTCGGTTCCCCGGGGCTGGAAACACCATATATTTT. Together with reference TRBV5-1 and TRBJ1-3, the CDR3 gives the full variable domain: KAGVTQTPRYLIKTRGQQVTLSCSPISGHRSVSWYQQTPGQGLQFLFEYFSETQRNKGNFPGRFSGRQFSNSRSEMNVSTLELGDSALYLCASSPLLRFPGAGNTIYFGEGSWLTVV.

The J gene is TRBJ1-2, the V gene TRBV30; TRBD1 agrees at 9 bases. V shed 0 bases, J shed 8 bases, and the junction held 4 bases outside the gene matches. Germline V gene sequence: CDR1 GTSNPN, CDR2 SVGIG (reference sequence). There are 13 residues in the CDR3. This CDR3 is CAWSVQGAEGYTF. CDR3 coding DNA: TGTGCCTGGAGTGTACAGGGGGCGGAAGGCTACACCTTC.

This chain connects TRBV6-1 to TRBJ2-2, with 8 nucleotides matching TRBD1. The J segment lost 3 bases and the V segment lost 3 bases, leaving 3 bases of the junction unmatched. Germline CDR1 MNHNS, CDR2 SASEGT. CDR3 length: 15 amino acids. CDR3 protein: CASSDGRGHTGELFF. For the CDR3, the DNA is TGTGCCAGCAGTGATGGCAGGGGGCACACCGGGGAGCTGTTTTTT.

The genes are TRBV28 and TRBJ1-2; D possibly corresponds to TRBD1 (5 bases). The ends were cut back, 4 bases at V and 0 bases at J, with 12 bases in the middle. CDR1 MDHEN and CDR2 SYDVKM come from the germline V gene. The CDR3 covers 15 residues. The CDR3: CASSSPGLANYGYTF. CDR3 coding DNA: TGTGCCAGCAGTTCCCCAGGGCTGGCTAACTATGGCTACACCTTC.

The gene calls are TRBV30 and TRBJ2-6, with no clear D. Germline assignment: CDR1 GTSNPN and CDR2 SVGIG (reference sequence). The CDR3 is 15 amino acids. The V gene lost 0 bases and the J gene lost 0 bases, with 6 bases spanning the gap. This CDR3 reads CAWSVQPSGANVLTF. In nucleotides, the CDR3 is TGTGCCTGGAGTGTACAACCCTCTGGGGCCAACGTCCTGACTTTC.

The chain recombines TRBV30 with TRBJ1-4; D unresolved. Trimming took 8 bases from V and 8 from J, leaving 12 bases between them. The CDR3 totals 11 residues. Germline-derived CDR1 and CDR2 are GTSNPN and SVGIG (reference sequence). The DNA for the CDR3 is TGTGCCGGTGTGGCGAGGGAAAAACTGTTTTTT. Its protein is CAGVAREKLFF.

The table lists this clone with a count of one. The chain links TRBV3-1 (or the pseudogene TRBV3-2) to TRBJ1-1; D not resolved. This CDR3 has 12 amino acids. With 0 bases removed from V and 11 bases from J, the gap between germline ends came to 10 bases. Germline V gene data show CDR1 as LGHDT and CDR2 as YNNKEL (reference sequence). CDR3: CASSQEREAAFF. CDR3 DNA: TGTGCCAGCAGCCAAGAGCGGGAAGCGGCTTTCTTT.

The gene calls are TRBV6-5 and TRBJ2-4; a possible D gene is TRBD2 (5 bases). Germline V gives CDR1 MNHEY, CDR2 SVGAGI. The CDR3 totals 15 residues. V lost 4 bases and J 3 bases, leaving 13 bases between the germline ends. The CDR3 nucleotides are TGTGCCAGCAGTTCTCGCGTACGGGGCAAAAACATTCAGTACTTC. Protein sequence: CASSSRVRGKNIQYF.

The rearrangement joins TRBV27 to TRBJ2-7; D might be TRBD2 (5 bases). CDR3 length equals 16 residues. Between the trimmed V and J ends, which lost 6 bases and 2 bases, there was a span of 20 bases. CDR1 and CDR2 (germline): MNHEY, SMNVEV (reference sequence). The CDR3 loop is CASSRFRRSRPYEQYF. In DNA form, the CDR3 reads TGTGCCAGCAGCAGATTCAGGAGGTCCCGTCCCTACGAGCAGTACTTC.

The chain links TRBV19 to TRBJ1-2, with D unclear. Germline V CDR1 and CDR2: LNHDA, SQIVND (reference sequence). The CDR3 sequence is 13 residues long. The ends were cut back, 4 bases at V and 8 bases at J, with 14 bases in the middle. The CDR3 DNA is TGTGCCAGTAGTACAGGAAGGGAGGAGGGCTACACCTTC. Translated: CASSTGREEGYTF. The entire variable domain, with the rest obtained from reference TRBV19 and TRBJ1-2, is as follows: DGGITQSPKYLFRKEGQNVTLSCEQNLNHDAMYWYRQDPGQGLRLIYYSQIVNDFQKGDIAEGYSVSREKKESFPLTVTSAQKNPTAFYLCASSTGREEGYTFGSGTRLTVV.

This rearrangement joins TRBV5-8 to TRBJ2-2, with 9 bases aligning to TRBD1. Per the germline V gene, CDR1 is SGHTS and CDR2 is YDEGEE. V gave up 1 base and J gave up 9 bases; unmatched junction bases: 7. This CDR3 has 15 amino acids. The CDR3 nucleotides are TGTGCCAGCAGCTTGAAACAGGGGGCGCGGAGGGAGCTGTTTTTT. Translating gives CASSLKQGARRELFF.

This clone was recorded once. The chain links TRBV29-1 to TRBJ1-2; 10 bases match TRBD1. V lost 2 bases and J lost 4; bases outside the gene matches: 10. Germline-derived CDR1 and CDR2 are SQVTM and ANQGSEA. The CDR3 length is 16 residues. CDR3 amino acids: CSVERQTGGVPYGYTF. CDR3 coding DNA: TGCAGCGTTGAAAGACAGACAGGGGGCGTTCCCTATGGCTACACCTTC.

V gene TRBV5-1 combines with J gene TRBJ2-1, with TRBD2 identical over 7 bases. Germline-derived CDR1 and CDR2 are SGHRS and YFSETQ. The CDR3 runs to 14 residues. With V trimmed by 3 bases and J by 8 bases, 8 bases remained unmatched. The CDR3 DNA sequence: TGCGCCAGCAGCTCGCCTCAGGGAGGGGATGAGCAGTTCTTC. It is translated as CASSSPQGGDEQFF. The full variable domain, rest sourced from reference TRBV5-1 and TRBJ2-1, is KAGVTQTPRYLIKTRGQQVTLSCSPISGHRSVSWYQQTPGQGLQFLFEYFSETQRNKGNFPGRFSGRQFSNSRSEMNVSTLELGDSALYLCASSSPQGGDEQFFGPGTRLTVL.

The V call is TRBV7-9, the J call TRBJ1-1; 8 bases agree with TRBD1. CDR1 is SEHNR and CDR2 is FQNEAQ in the germline V gene (reference sequence). The ends lost 1 base at V and 11 bases at J; junction bases unmatched: 3. There are 12 residues in the CDR3. The CDR3 nucleotides are TGTGCCAGCAGCTTAGAGGACAGGGTTGCTTTCTTT. Translated, it gives CASSLEDRVAFF.

This clone came up a few times. The chain links TRBV19 to TRBJ2-1; 9 bases match TRBD1. This CDR3 spans 15 amino acids. CDR1 and CDR2 (germline): LNHDA, SQIVND (reference sequence). The ends lost 4 bases at V and 7 bases at J; junction bases unmatched: 8. CDR3 in amino acids: CASSTGTGSGNEQFF. CDR3 bases: TGTGCCAGTAGTACCGGGACAGGGAGCGGTAATGAGCAGTTCTTC. Combining the CDR3 with reference TRBV19 and TRBJ2-1 gives the whole variable domain DGGITQSPKYLFRKEGQNVTLSCEQNLNHDAMYWYRQDPGQGLRLIYYSQIVNDFQKGDIAEGYSVSREKKESFPLTVTSAQKNPTAFYLCASSTGTGSGNEQFFGPGTRLTVL.

This rearrangement joins TRBV7-9 to TRBJ2-7; D not resolved. The CDR3 sequence is 14 residues long. Germline-derived CDR1 and CDR2 are SEHNR and FQNEAQ (reference sequence). The V end lost 5 bases, the J end lost 2 bases, and 13 bases lay between the germline ends. CDR3: CASSPSGRTYEQYF. The CDR3 DNA reads as TGTGCCAGCAGCCCGTCTGGCAGAACCTACGAGCAGTACTTC.

The chain recombines TRBV28 with TRBJ2-1; 11 bases map to TRBD2. The CDR3 contains 14 residues. Germline assignment: CDR1 MDHEN and CDR2 SYDVKM. Trimming cost V 7 bases and J 6 bases; bases outside gene matches: 5. In DNA, the CDR3 is TGTGCCAGCAAACTAGCGGGGGTGGTCAATGAGCAGTTCTTC. This gives the protein CASKLAGVVNEQFF. The whole variable domain, remainder taken from reference TRBV28 and TRBJ2-1, is DVKVTQSSRYLVKRTGEKVFLECVQDMDHENMFWYRQDPGLGLRLIYFSYDVKMKEKGDIPEGYSVSREKKERFSLILESASTNQTSMYLCASKLAGVVNEQFFGPGTRLTVL.

This clone appeared a single time. The gene calls are TRBV30 and TRBJ2-7; maybe TRBD1 (5 bases). The germline gives CDR1 GTSNPN, CDR2 SVGIG (reference sequence). Trimming shortened V by 0 bases and J by 0 bases, and 12 bases separated the two germline ends. The length of the CDR3 is 15 residues. The CDR3 protein is CAWSVDADTSYEQYF. CDR3 coding DNA: TGTGCCTGGAGTGTAGACGCGGACACCTCCTACGAGCAGTACTTC.

The genes are TRBV4-1 and TRBJ1-4, with D hard to call. Germline CDR1 and CDR2: MGHRA and YSYEKL. Trimming left V 0 bases short and J 3 bases short, with 11 bases between. The CDR3 totals 16 residues. The CDR3 DNA reads as TGCGCCAGCAGCCAAGAGGGCGCCAGTCCTAATGAAAAACTGTTTTTT. This sequence encodes CASSQEGASPNEKLFF.

This chain connects TRBV2 to TRBJ2-5, with D possibly TRBD1 on 6 matching bases. CDR3 size: 14 residues. Germline CDR1 and CDR2: SNHLY and FYNNEI. Trimming shortened V by 6 bases and J by 0 bases, and 11 bases separated the two germline ends. The CDR3 DNA reads as TGTGCCAGCAGATGGACAGCCAACCAAGAGACCCAGTACTTC. This codes for CASRWTANQETQYF.

This chain joins TRBV7-8 and TRBJ1-6; tentative D call: TRBD1 (5 bases). Deletions cut 5 bases from V and 9 bases from J, with 20 bases between. This CDR3 spans 16 amino acids. Germline V gene lookup returns CDR1 SGHVS and CDR2 FQNEAQ. The CDR3 is CASSPSPAGSTSPLHF. The CDR3 DNA follows: TGTGCCAGCAGCCCAAGTCCAGCAGGGTCGACTTCACCCCTCCACTTT.

The chain links TRBV27 to TRBJ2-3; 7 bases are a match to TRBD2. The V and J ends lost 5 bases and 1 base, in that order; junction bases with no gene match: 12. This CDR3 spans 17 amino acids. Germline CDR1 and CDR2: MNHEY and SMNVEV (reference sequence). CDR3 nucleotides: TGTGCCAGCAGTATCAAGCGACTAGCAAGCCGCACAGATACGCAGTATTTT. Translating it yields CASSIKRLASRTDTQYF.